This T cell receptor beta chain was identified in a study of T cell responses to AZD1222 COVID-19 vaccine. Profiled with immunoSEQ multiplex PCR; TCRdb holds only in-frame clones, not every one. This sample has some 110,000 clones, with around 88% found just once. Concerning this clone itself: Its cognate antigen is unknown.

The CDR3 runs to 16 residues. Trimming cost V 7 bases and J 5 bases; bases outside gene matches: 16. CDR1 is MNHNY, CDR2 SVGAGI, per germline (reference sequence). Regarding the study as a whole: Females made up more of the donors, who were largely white British, and clonal diversity may have come out too low.

The TCR comes from an adult in good health. Sequencing was performed on peripheral blood, taken on day 0 of AZD1222 vaccination. V gene TRBV6-6 combines with J gene TRBJ2-5; 7 nucleotides match TRBD1. CDR3 nucleotides: TGTGCCAGCAAAAGACAGGGAGAACTCGTCCAGGAGACCCAGTACTTC. It encodes CASKRQGELVQETQYF.